Presented here are 23 T cell receptor beta chains from one specimen sequenced in a study of Ad26.COV2.S vaccination and SARS-CoV-2 variants. Some clones are missing from TCRdb's copy, which holds only in-frame ones; the method was immunoSEQ multiplex PCR. The data contain 440,000 or so clones, roughly 91% of them singletons. The treatment is: about 20 received Ad26.COV2.S at low or high dose, single or two shots; 5 received placebo; per-sample allocation not given. Samples were taken on day 63 after the first vaccine or placebo injection. The source was peripheral blood, collected in a trial of Ad26.COV2.S vaccine versus placebo. The receptors derive from a person aged 18-60 years who received the Ad26.COV2.S COVID-19 vaccine or a placebo.

This chain connects TRBV6-5 to TRBJ1-1; D gene unclear. The CDR3 is made up of 13 amino acids. CDR1 MNHEY and CDR2 SVGAGI come from the germline V gene. Trimming removed 8 bases at V and 4 bases at J, with 14 bases between. CDR3 residues: CASLNGRVTEAFF. In DNA, the CDR3 is TGTGCCAGCTTAAACGGACGGGTCACTGAAGCTTTCTTT.

The CDR3 DNA reads TGTGCCAGCAGCGCGACTCCCCCGGATACGCAGTATTTT. This gives the protein CASSATPPDTQYF. The chain recombines TRBV9 with TRBJ2-3, with no clear D. V lost 3 bases and J 6 bases, leaving 11 bases between the germline ends. Germline lookup yields CDR1 SGDLS and CDR2 YYNGEE. The CDR3 length is 13 residues.

J is TRBJ1-3 and V is TRBV5-6; a possible D gene is TRBD1 (6 bases). V dropped 1 base and J dropped 0 bases, with 20 bases sitting between them. The CDR3 spans 19 residues. Germline loops: CDR1 SGHDT, CDR2 YYEEEE. DNA of the CDR3: TGTGCCAGCAGCTTGAGATTTCCAGGACAGCGCATCTCTGGAAACACCATATATTTT. It translates to CASSLRFPGQRISGNTIYF.

The J gene is TRBJ1-4, the V gene TRBV7-9, with TRBD1 matching over 8 bases. CDR1 SEHNR and CDR2 FQNEAQ come from the germline V gene (reference sequence). This CDR3 region has 15 residues. J lost 0 bases, V lost 5 bases, and 2 bases had no gene match. Here the CDR3 DNA reads TGTGCCAGCAGCCCGGACAGGGCAACTAATGAAAAACTGTTTTTT. Its protein is CASSPDRATNEKLFF. Based on the CDR3 plus reference TRBV7-9 and TRBJ1-4, the full variable domain is DTGVSQNPRHKITKRGQNVTFRCDPISEHNRLYWYRQTLGQGPEFLTYFQNEAQLEKSRLLSDRFSAERPKGSFSTLEIQRTEQGDSAMYLCASSPDRATNEKLFFGSGTQLSVL.

This chain connects TRBV2 to TRBJ1-3; TRBD1 is a possible D gene (6 bases). Between the trimmed V and J ends, which lost 4 bases and 5 bases, there was a span of 6 bases. Germline assignment: CDR1 SNHLY and CDR2 FYNNEI. The CDR3 has 12 amino acids. CDR3 residues: CASSGDRNTIYF. CDR3 bases: TGTGCCAGCAGTGGGGACAGAAACACCATATATTTT.

This chain uses TRBV14 with TRBJ2-1; the D is unclear. Trimming took off 1 base at V and 8 bases at J, with 9 bases between the two ends. CDR1 and CDR2 from the germline V gene are SGHDN and FVKESK. The CDR3 is 13 residues long. As DNA, the CDR3 is TGTGCCAGCAGCCAAGCCAGGTACGATGAGCAGTTCTTC. This codes for CASSQARYDEQFF.

The rearrangement links TRBV5-1 to TRBJ2-5, with TRBD2 matching over 8 bases. CDR1 is SGHRS and CDR2 is YFSETQ in the germline V gene. Trimming removed 1 base from V and 2 bases from J; junction bases left unmatched: 4. This CDR3 spans 15 amino acids. The CDR3 DNA is TGCGCCAGCAGCTTGCGCACTAGCGGACAAGAGACCCAGTACTTC. It encodes CASSLRTSGQETQYF.

With respect to this clone: The identical CDR3 is also encoded by other nucleotide sequences in the sample. The V gene is TRBV7-2, the J gene TRBJ2-5; 7 bases are a match to TRBD1. Germline V lookup: CDR1 SGHTA, CDR2 FQGNSA. V lost 1 base, J lost 2 bases, and 1 base stayed unmatched. This CDR3 contains 14 residues. The CDR3 DNA sequence: TGTGCCAGCAGCTTAGACAGGGGACAAGAGACCCAGTACTTC. It codes for CASSLDRGQETQYF.

Regarding this clone: Additional DNA sequences in this sample encode the identical CDR3. CDR3 amino acids: CSVGQGSYEQYF. In DNA form, the CDR3 reads TGCAGCGTGGGACAGGGGAGTTACGAGCAGTACTTC. The chain has TRBV29-1 and TRBJ2-7; TRBD1 matches 10 bases. The CDR3 runs to 12 residues. The ends lost 6 bases at V and 4 bases at J; junction bases unmatched: 3. Germline CDR1 reads SQVTM; CDR2 reads ANQGSEA.

The rearrangement joins TRBV20-1 to TRBJ2-7; D unresolved. This CDR3 spans 15 amino acids. Germline CDR1 reads DFQATT; CDR2 reads SNEGSKA (reference sequence). With 3 bases removed from V and 3 bases from J, the gap between germline ends came to 18 bases. The CDR3 sequence is CSASRLLNLLYEQYF. For the CDR3, the DNA is TGCAGTGCTAGTAGGCTCCTTAACTTACTCTACGAGCAGTACTTC.

J is TRBJ2-2 and V is TRBV27, with 7 bases aligning to TRBD2. V lost 6 bases and J lost 4; bases outside the gene matches: 5. Germline V gene data show CDR1 as MNHEY and CDR2 as SMNVEV (reference sequence). The CDR3 is made up of 14 amino acids. The DNA for the CDR3 is TGTGCCAGCAGACAGACTAGCAGCACCGGGGAGCTGTTTTTT. As protein: CASRQTSSTGELFF.

The CDR3, as DNA: TGTGCCAGTAGTGAGGGAGGGCGGGGTCAGCCCCAGCATTTT. Protein sequence: CASSEGGRGQPQHF. The rearrangement uses TRBV19 and TRBJ1-5; D is uncertain. Between the trimmed V and J ends, which lost 5 bases and 6 bases, there was a span of 14 bases. The CDR3 totals 14 residues. Germline lookup yields CDR1 LNHDA and CDR2 SQIVND (reference sequence).

This clone appeared a few times. V usage is TRBV7-9 and J usage is TRBJ1-6; 10 bases are shared with TRBD1. The CDR3 is made up of 15 amino acids. V lost 1 base, J lost 6 bases, and 0 bases stayed unmatched. The germline gives CDR1 SEHNR, CDR2 FQNEAQ (reference sequence). In DNA form, the CDR3 reads TGTGCCAGCAGCTTAGGGGACAGGGGTAATTCACCCCTCCACTTT. Its translation is CASSLGDRGNSPLHF. Drawing the rest from reference TRBV7-9 and TRBJ1-6, the complete variable domain is DTGVSQNPRHKITKRGQNVTFRCDPISEHNRLYWYRQTLGQGPEFLTYFQNEAQLEKSRLLSDRFSAERPKGSFSTLEIQRTEQGDSAMYLCASSLGDRGNSPLHFGNGTRLTVT.

This clone was seen just once. This sequence joins TRBV5-1 and TRBJ1-1; 7 nucleotides line up with TRBD1. V lost 0 bases, J lost 0 bases, and 8 bases stayed unmatched. CDR1 and CDR2 (germline): SGHRS, YFSETQ. CDR3 length: 17 residues. The CDR3 coding sequence is TGCGCCAGCAGCTTGGTACAGGGGAATATCATGAACACTGAAGCTTTCTTT. Protein product: CASSLVQGNIMNTEAFF.

The chain couples TRBV10-3 to TRBJ1-2; 10 bases are shared with TRBD1. Unmatched junction bases numbered 17, after V lost 3 bases and J lost 7 bases. Germline V CDR1 and CDR2: ENHRY, SYGVKD. This CDR3 is built from 18 residues. The CDR3 loop is CAISEDFVGTGVRTGYTF. CDR3 DNA: TGTGCCATCAGTGAAGATTTTGTGGGGACAGGGGTGAGGACTGGCTACACCTTC.

The gene calls are TRBV4-3 and TRBJ2-7; TRBD2 matches at 10 bases. From germline, CDR1 is LGHNA and CDR2 YSLEER. The CDR3 has 17 residues. Losses at the gene ends were 1 base for V and 3 bases for J; bases not matched to a gene: 9. Here the CDR3 reads CASSQGRLAGGYYEQYF. CDR3 sequence (DNA): TGCGCCAGCAGCCAAGGTAGATTAGCGGGAGGCTACTACGAGCAGTACTTC.

The chain carries TRBV28 and TRBJ2-7, with D perhaps being TRBD1 or TRBD2 (6 bases each). V was shortened by 7 bases and J by 3 bases, with 22 bases between the two germline ends. The CDR3 is made up of 16 amino acids. Germline assignment: CDR1 MDHEN and CDR2 SYDVKM. CDR3: CASTKRAPRGSYEQYF. CDR3 sequence (DNA): TGTGCCAGCACTAAGCGGGCTCCTAGGGGGAGCTACGAGCAGTACTTC.

V is TRBV28 and J is TRBJ2-1, with 10 bases that match TRBD2. V gave up 2 bases and J gave up 9 bases; unmatched junction bases: 10. The CDR3 has 16 amino acids. CDR1 is MDHEN, CDR2 SYDVKM, per germline. CDR3 DNA sequence: TGTGCCAGCAGTTTAGAGGCTAGCGGGAGTAGGAGTGAGCAGTTCTTC. Its protein is CASSLEASGSRSEQFF.

This clone is a singleton in its sample. The CDR3 here is CASSPDGGQETQYF. DNA for the CDR3: TGTGCCAGCAGCCCGGATGGAGGTCAAGAGACCCAGTACTTC. This chain connects TRBV5-6 to TRBJ2-5; D is possibly TRBD2 (5 bases). Trimming stripped 4 bases from V and 2 bases from J, with 12 bases between. CDR1 is SGHDT and CDR2 is YYEEEE in the germline V gene. CDR3 size: 14 residues.

This chain joins TRBV7-2 and TRBJ2-7; TRBD1 matches at 7 bases. Trimming removed 10 bases from V and 4 bases from J; junction bases left unmatched: 16. The length of the CDR3 is 15 residues. Germline V gene data show CDR1 as SGHTA and CDR2 as FQGNSA. CDR3 in amino acids: CATSLTTGWGYEQYF. In DNA, the CDR3 is TGTGCCACCTCACTTACGACAGGGTGGGGGTACGAGCAGTACTTC. The variable domain in full, completed from reference TRBV7-2 and TRBJ2-7, reads GAGVSQSPSNKVTEKGKDVELRCDPISGHTALYWYRQSLGQGLEFLIYFQGNSAPDKSGLPSDRFSAERTGGSVSTLTIQRTQQEDSAVYLCATSLTTGWGYEQYFGPGTRLTVT.

This clone has a handful of counts. The rearrangement links TRBV9 to TRBJ2-7; D not certain. The V gene lost 4 bases and the J gene lost 2 bases, with 13 bases spanning the gap. CDR1 is SGDLS and CDR2 is YYNGEE in the germline V gene. This CDR3 contains 14 residues. CDR3 residues: CASSPRRQTYEQYF. As DNA, the CDR3 is TGTGCCAGCAGCCCCCGGCGTCAGACCTACGAGCAGTACTTC.

J is TRBJ2-7 and V is TRBV15; D is possibly TRBD1 or TRBD2 (6 bases each). The V and J ends lost 2 bases and 3 bases respectively, with 17 bases between them. Per the germline V gene, CDR1 is LNHNV and CDR2 is YYDKDF (reference sequence). The length of the CDR3 is 16 residues. CDR3 region: CATSRPGADLLYEQYF. The DNA for the CDR3 is TGTGCCACCAGCAGACCGGGGGCGGACCTCCTCTACGAGCAGTACTTC.

V gene TRBV19 combines with J gene TRBJ2-7; 8 bases align to TRBD2. The CDR3 spans 14 residues. Germline CDR1 LNHDA, CDR2 SQIVND (reference sequence). V lost 6 bases to trimming and J lost 3 bases; unmatched junction nucleotides: 7. The CDR3 sequence: CASSETGTSYEQYF. CDR3 nucleotides: TGTGCCAGTAGCGAAACCGGGACTAGCTACGAGCAGTACTTC.